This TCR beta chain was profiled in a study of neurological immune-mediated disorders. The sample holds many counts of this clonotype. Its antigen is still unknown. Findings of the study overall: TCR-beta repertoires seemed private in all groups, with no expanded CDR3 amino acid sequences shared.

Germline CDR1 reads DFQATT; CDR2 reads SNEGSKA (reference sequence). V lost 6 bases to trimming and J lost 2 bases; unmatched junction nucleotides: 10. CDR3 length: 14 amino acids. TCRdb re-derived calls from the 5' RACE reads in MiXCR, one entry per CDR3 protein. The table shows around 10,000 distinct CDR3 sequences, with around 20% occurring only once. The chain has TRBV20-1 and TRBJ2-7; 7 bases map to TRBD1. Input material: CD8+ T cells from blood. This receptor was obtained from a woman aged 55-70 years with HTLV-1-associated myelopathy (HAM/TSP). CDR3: CSALGTDSPYEQYF. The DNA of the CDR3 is TGCAGTGCCCTAGGGACAGACTCCCCCTACGAGCAGTACTTC.